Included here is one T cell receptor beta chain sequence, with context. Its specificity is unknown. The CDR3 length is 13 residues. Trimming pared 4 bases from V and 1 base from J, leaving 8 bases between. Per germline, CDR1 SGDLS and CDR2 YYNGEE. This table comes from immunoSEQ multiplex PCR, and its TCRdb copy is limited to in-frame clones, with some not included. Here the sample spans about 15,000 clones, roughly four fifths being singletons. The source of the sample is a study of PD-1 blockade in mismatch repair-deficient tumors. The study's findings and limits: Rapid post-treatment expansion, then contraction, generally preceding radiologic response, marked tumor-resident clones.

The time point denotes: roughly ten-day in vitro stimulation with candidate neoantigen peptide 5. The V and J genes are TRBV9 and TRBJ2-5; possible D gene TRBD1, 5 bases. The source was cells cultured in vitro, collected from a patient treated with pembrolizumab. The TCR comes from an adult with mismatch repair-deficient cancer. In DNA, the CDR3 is TGTGCCAGCAGCTCAGGGATCCAAGAGACCCAGTACTTC. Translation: CASSSGIQETQYF.